This entry is about one T cell receptor beta chain. Its specificity is not known. The data belong to a study of post-analysis software for immune sequencing data. Study-level information: The courses of disease that were included comprised relapsing-remitting, secondary progressive and progressive-relapsing multiple sclerosis.

Libraries were made from TCR beta cDNA, and they carried unique molecular identifiers. A population of roughly 0.9 to 11 million T cells gave rise to approximately 500,000 cDNA molecules. TCRdb used MiXCR to reprocess the PCR reads, holding one entry per CDR3 protein. Among about 540,000 distinct CDR3 sequences listed, around a third were seen once. Study-wide findings and caveats: TRBV segments more frequent in patients than in controls numbered five and included TRBV5-6, TRBV5-1 and TRBV20-1.

Trimming took 5 bases from V and 5 from J; bases not matched to a gene: 9. CDR1 is MDHEN, CDR2 SYDVKM, per germline. This CDR3 region has 15 residues. Input material: blood. The chain has TRBV28 and TRBJ2-3; 8 positions match TRBD2. The TCR originated in a girl aged 2-17 years with multiple sclerosis. As DNA, the CDR3 is TGTGCCAGCAGTCCGGGACTAGGTGCGAGAGATACGCAGTATTTT. This encodes CASSPGLGARDTQYF.